The 20 T cell receptor beta chains given below trace back to one sample, sequenced in a study of blood T cell repertoires in COVID-19. Produced via immunoSEQ multiplex PCR; TCRdb's table is partial and in-frame only. The sample records 130,000 to 150,000 clones, 85% being singletons. Sequences were obtained from peripheral blood. Source of these receptors: a human donor with acute or convalescent COVID-19. The donor label of this sample is uncertain.

The table lists this clone with a count of one. V gene TRBV24-1 combines with J gene TRBJ2-6; unclear D gene. CDR1 KGHDR and CDR2 SFDVKD come from the germline V gene. The CDR3 is made up of 15 amino acids. V was pared by 2 bases and J by 2 bases, with 6 bases between. For the CDR3, the DNA is TGTGCCACCAGTGATTCGCGAACTGGGGCCAACGTCCTGACTTTC. Its protein is CATSDSRTGANVLTF.

DNA of the CDR3: TGTGCCAGCAGCCAGTCCGGGGGACAAGAGACCCAGTACTTC. Its translation is CASSQSGGQETQYF. J is TRBJ2-5 and V is TRBV3-1 (or the pseudogene TRBV3-2), with D maybe TRBD2 (6 bases). V lost 3 bases and J lost 2, with 10 bases in between. Germline assignment: CDR1 LGHDT and CDR2 YNNKEL (reference sequence). There are 14 residues in the CDR3.

The chain uses TRBV6-5 and TRBJ2-1; 9 nucleotides line up with TRBD1. This CDR3 spans 15 amino acids. Germline lookup yields CDR1 MNHEY and CDR2 SVGAGI. Trimming cost V 4 bases and J 5 bases; bases outside gene matches: 6. CDR3 protein: CASSFGQGQNNEQFF. DNA of the CDR3: TGTGCCAGCAGTTTTGGACAGGGGCAAAACAATGAGCAGTTCTTC.

This clone has just one count. V is TRBV19 and J is TRBJ1-1, with D unresolved. This CDR3 has 14 residues. V gave up 0 bases and J gave up 0 bases, with 5 bases separating them. Germline CDR1 and CDR2: LNHDA and SQIVND (reference sequence). CDR3 protein: CASSIEGMNTEAFF. The CDR3 coding sequence is TGTGCCAGTAGTATAGAGGGCATGAACACTGAAGCTTTCTTT. The full variable domain, its missing parts supplied by reference TRBV19 and TRBJ1-1, is DGGITQSPKYLFRKEGQNVTLSCEQNLNHDAMYWYRQDPGQGLRLIYYSQIVNDFQKGDIAEGYSVSREKKESFPLTVTSAQKNPTAFYLCASSIEGMNTEAFFGQGTRLTVV.

The chain joins TRBV25-1 to TRBJ2-5; D is possibly TRBD1 (5 bases). The germline V and J ends were trimmed by 3 bases and 3 bases, with 11 bases remaining between them. There are 14 residues in the CDR3. CDR1 is MGHDK, CDR2 SYGVNS, per germline. CDR3 residues: CASSDGRVKETQYF. CDR3 DNA: TGTGCCAGCAGTGATGGCAGGGTGAAAGAGACCCAGTACTTC.

This clone came up a few times. The rearrangement links TRBV11-2 to TRBJ1-1, with D uncertain. The CDR3 spans 13 residues. Germline V gene lookup returns CDR1 SGHAT and CDR2 FQNNGV. V was cut by 0 bases and J by 10 bases, with 12 bases left in between. The CDR3 reads CASSLDNGMGAFF. The CDR3 region has the DNA TGTGCCAGCAGCTTAGACAACGGGATGGGAGCTTTCTTT.

The CDR3 bases are TGTGCCAGCAGCTTAGTAACAGCCCAAGAGACCCAGTACTTC. This encodes CASSLVTAQETQYF. This chain joins TRBV7-2 and TRBJ2-5; no reliable D call. Germline assignment: CDR1 SGHTA and CDR2 FQGNSA. V dropped 1 base and J dropped 1 base, with 7 bases sitting between them. The CDR3 loop spans 14 amino acids.

The V and J genes are TRBV15 and TRBJ1-5, with 7 bases fitting TRBD1. This CDR3 is built from 16 residues. J was trimmed by 0 bases and V by 5 bases; bases with no gene match: 7. Germline CDR1 is LNHNV and CDR2 is YYDKDF (reference sequence). The chain's CDR3 is CATSSGDRASNQPQHF. In nucleotides, the CDR3 is TGTGCCACCAGCTCCGGGGACAGAGCTAGCAATCAGCCCCAGCATTTT.

This clone was seen a few times. The chain is built from TRBV5-1 and TRBJ1-1; D not resolved. The CDR3 consists of 13 residues. CDR1 SGHRS and CDR2 YFSETQ come from the germline V gene. V lost 3 bases and J 4 bases, leaving 10 bases between the germline ends. In DNA, the CDR3 is TGCGCCAGCAGCTGGAGGTCGGGCACTGAAGCTTTCTTT. Amino acids: CASSWRSGTEAFF.

The chain carries TRBV24-1 and TRBJ2-5; TRBD1 aligns across 9 bases. The germline gives CDR1 KGHDR, CDR2 SFDVKD. V lost 4 bases to trimming and J lost 7 bases; unmatched junction nucleotides: 6. The CDR3 is made up of 14 amino acids. CDR3 DNA: TGTGCCACCAGTGAGGGGACAGGGATTGGGACCCAGTACTTC. Its protein product is CATSEGTGIGTQYF.

The J gene is TRBJ1-6, the V gene TRBV10-3, with no clear D. There are 15 residues in the CDR3. Germline CDR1 reads ENHRY; CDR2 reads SYGVKD. Trimming pared 0 bases from V and 8 bases from J, leaving 11 bases between. The CDR3 loop is CAISESPEVDSPLHF. CDR3 coding DNA: TGTGCCATCAGTGAGTCCCCGGAGGTAGATTCACCCCTCCACTTT.

The genes are TRBV5-1 and TRBJ2-7, with D possibly matching TRBD1 (6 bases). Germline CDR1 and CDR2: SGHRS and YFSETQ. V dropped 1 base and J dropped 4 bases, with 12 bases sitting between them. This CDR3 is 14 amino acids long. CDR3 in amino acids: CASSLSWGQYEQYF. The CDR3 DNA sequence: TGCGCCAGCAGCTTGAGTTGGGGGCAGTACGAGCAGTACTTC.

This clone was detected a few times. V and J are TRBV5-4 and TRBJ2-1; 9 bases line up with TRBD2. After removal of 1 base from V and 6 bases from J, the junction contained 11 bases not matched to a gene. Germline V lookup: CDR1 SGHNT, CDR2 YYREEE (reference sequence). The CDR3 covers 17 residues. This CDR3 reads CASSLYRAGGLGNEQFF. Here the CDR3 DNA reads TGTGCCAGCAGCTTGTATCGAGCGGGAGGTTTAGGCAATGAGCAGTTCTTC.

This chain joins TRBV6-5 and TRBJ1-2; D is unresolved. The CDR3 runs to 15 residues. From germline, CDR1 is MNHEY and CDR2 SVGAGI. Between the trimmed V and J ends, which lost 5 bases and 1 base, there was a span of 14 bases. The CDR3 loop reads CASSLRRAGNYGYTF. CDR3 in DNA: TGTGCCAGCAGTCTTCGTAGGGCGGGTAACTATGGCTACACCTTC.

The chain joins TRBV5-1 to TRBJ1-1; the D is unclear. The CDR3 is 13 amino acids. V was pared by 2 bases and J by 5 bases, with 10 bases between. Per germline, CDR1 SGHRS and CDR2 YFSETQ. The CDR3: CASSFEEATEAFF. The CDR3 DNA follows: TGCGCCAGCAGCTTTGAGGAGGCAACTGAAGCTTTCTTT.

The chain has TRBV9 and TRBJ2-1, with 7 bases lining up with TRBD2. The CDR3 length is 15 residues. V shed 0 bases, J shed 2 bases, and the junction held 2 bases outside the gene matches. The germline gives CDR1 SGDLS, CDR2 YYNGEE. The CDR3 coding sequence is TGTGCCAGCAGCGTAGGGGACTATCCCTACAATGAGCAGTTCTTC. It translates to CASSVGDYPYNEQFF. Full variable domain (remainder filled in from reference TRBV9 and TRBJ2-1): DSGVTQTPKHLITATGQRVTLRCSPRSGDLSVYWYQQSLDQGLQFLIQYYNGEERAKGNILERFSAQQFPDLHSELNLSSLELGDSALYFCASSVGDYPYNEQFFGPGTRLTVL.

This clone was detected only a few times. The chain employs TRBV9 and TRBJ1-5; D is ambiguous. V lost 4 bases, J lost 9 bases, and 14 bases lay in between. Germline assignment: CDR1 SGDLS and CDR2 YYNGEE. This CDR3 region has 13 residues. DNA of the CDR3: TGTGCCAGCAGCTCAGACACGGAAGGGCCCCAGCATTTT. This codes for CASSSDTEGPQHF.

The J gene is TRBJ1-2, the V gene TRBV5-4; 7 bases agree with TRBD1. CDR3 size: 16 residues. CDR1 SGHNT and CDR2 YYREEE come from the germline V gene (reference sequence). Unmatched junction bases numbered 14, after V lost 5 bases and J lost 4 bases. CDR3 in amino acids: CASSLPRTGAIYGYTF. The DNA of the CDR3 is TGTGCCAGCAGTCTTCCACGTACAGGGGCCATCTATGGCTACACCTTC.

The CDR3 loop reads CASSLYQGPTEAFF. The DNA of the CDR3 is TGCGCCAGCAGCTTGTACCAGGGCCCCACTGAAGCTTTCTTT. V usage is TRBV5-1 and J usage is TRBJ1-1; weak D call: TRBD1 (5 bases). Germline V lookup: CDR1 SGHRS, CDR2 YFSETQ. V gave up 1 base and J gave up 4 bases, with 11 bases separating them. The CDR3 runs to 14 residues.

This chain links TRBV24-1 with TRBJ2-2, with a weak D call TRBD1 (6 bases). V shed 3 bases and J shed 1 base, with 11 bases lying between them. The germline CDR1 and CDR2 sequences are KGHDR and SFDVKD. This CDR3 contains 16 residues. Written as DNA, the CDR3 is TGTGCCACCAGTGATCAAACCAGGGGGAACACCGGGGAGCTGTTTTTT. Translation: CATSDQTRGNTGELFF.